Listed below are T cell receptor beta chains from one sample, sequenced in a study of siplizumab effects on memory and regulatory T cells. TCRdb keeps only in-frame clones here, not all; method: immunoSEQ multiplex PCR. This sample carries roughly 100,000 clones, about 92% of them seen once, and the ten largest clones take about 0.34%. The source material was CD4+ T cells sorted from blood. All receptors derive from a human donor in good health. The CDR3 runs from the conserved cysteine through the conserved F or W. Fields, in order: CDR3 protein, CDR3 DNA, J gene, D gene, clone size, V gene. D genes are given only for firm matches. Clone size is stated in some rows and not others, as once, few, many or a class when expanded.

cdr3_aa: CASSRQENTEAFF
cdr3_nt: TGTGCCAGCTCACGACAGGAGAACACTGAAGCTTTCTTT
j_call: TRBJ1-1
d_call: -
clone_size: -
v_call: TRBV18

cdr3_aa: CAWSVWGFYGYTF
cdr3_nt: TGTGCCTGGAGTGTTTGGGGTTTCTACGGCTACACCTTC
j_call: TRBJ1-2
d_call: -
clone_size: -
v_call: TRBV30

cdr3_aa: CASSPRYEQYF
cdr3_nt: TGTGCCAGCAGCCCAAGGTACGAGCAGTACTTC
j_call: TRBJ2-7
d_call: -
clone_size: -
v_call: TRBV6-6

cdr3_aa: CAWSVRSGTTGELFF
cdr3_nt: TGTGCCTGGAGTGTACGAAGCGGGACCACCGGGGAGCTGTTTTTT
j_call: TRBJ2-2
d_call: TRBD2
clone_size: -
v_call: TRBV30

cdr3_aa: CASSPGGIGANVLTF
cdr3_nt: TGTGCCAGCAGCCCGGGGGGGATCGGGGCCAACGTCCTGACTTTC
j_call: TRBJ2-6
d_call: TRBD2
clone_size: -
v_call: TRBV7-2

cdr3_aa: CASSADSRGRFF
cdr3_nt: TGTGCCAGCAGTGCTGACTCCCGGGGTCGGTTCTTC
j_call: TRBJ2-1
d_call: -
clone_size: -
v_call: TRBV25-1

cdr3_aa: CASSFNSESYNEQFF
cdr3_nt: TGTGCCAGCAGCTTTAACAGCGAGTCTTACAATGAGCAGTTCTTC
j_call: TRBJ2-1
d_call: -
clone_size: -
v_call: TRBV7-2

cdr3_aa: CASSQPRQSDTQYF
cdr3_nt: TGCGCCAGCAGCCAACCAAGACAGTCAGATACGCAGTATTTT
j_call: TRBJ2-3
d_call: -
clone_size: -
v_call: TRBV4-1

cdr3_aa: CAWRANRLNYGYTF
cdr3_nt: TGTGCCTGGAGAGCCAATCGCCTCAACTATGGCTACACCTTC
j_call: TRBJ1-2
d_call: -
clone_size: -
v_call: TRBV30

cdr3_aa: CASSPTLGTNNEQFF
cdr3_nt: TGTGCCAGCAGCCCAACCCTCGGGACTAACAATGAGCAGTTCTTC
j_call: TRBJ2-1
d_call: TRBD2
clone_size: -
v_call: TRBV7-3

cdr3_aa: CASSHPGQGIREQYF
cdr3_nt: TGCGCCAGCAGCCACCCGGGACAGGGGATACGCGAGCAGTACTTC
j_call: TRBJ2-7
d_call: TRBD1
clone_size: -
v_call: TRBV4-1

cdr3_aa: CASSRDTYEQYF
cdr3_nt: TGTGCCAGCAGCCGGGACACCTACGAGCAGTACTTC
j_call: TRBJ2-7
d_call: -
clone_size: -
v_call: TRBV14

cdr3_aa: CATSRGMGVDEKLFF
cdr3_nt: TGTGCCACCAGCAGAGGCATGGGGGTAGATGAAAAACTGTTTTTT
j_call: TRBJ1-4
d_call: -
clone_size: -
v_call: TRBV15

cdr3_aa: CASSVGSGTAGNTIYF
cdr3_nt: TGCGCCAGCAGCGTAGGGTCCGGGACGGCTGGAAACACCATATATTTT
j_call: TRBJ1-3
d_call: -
clone_size: -
v_call: TRBV5-1

cdr3_aa: CAWSVIGSTGELFF
cdr3_nt: TGTGCCTGGAGCGTCATTGGGTCTACCGGGGAGCTGTTTTTT
j_call: TRBJ2-2
d_call: -
clone_size: -
v_call: TRBV30

cdr3_aa: CASSYTGGNEQYF
cdr3_nt: TGTGCCAGCAGCTATACAGGGGGCAACGAGCAGTACTTC
j_call: TRBJ2-7
d_call: TRBD1
clone_size: few
v_call: TRBV7-9

cdr3_aa: CASKKSGGAYGYTF
cdr3_nt: TGTGCCAGCAAGAAGTCGGGGGGCGCCTATGGCTACACCTTC
j_call: TRBJ1-2
d_call: -
clone_size: -
v_call: TRBV13

cdr3_aa: CASSSMAVTGGDEQYF
cdr3_nt: TGTGCCAGCAGCTCGATGGCGGTAACAGGGGGCGACGAGCAGTACTTC
j_call: TRBJ2-7
d_call: TRBD1
clone_size: -
v_call: TRBV7-8

cdr3_aa: CAWIPSFGLNGYTF
cdr3_nt: TGTGCCTGGATCCCCTCTTTCGGACTGAATGGCTACACCTTC
j_call: TRBJ1-2
d_call: -
clone_size: -
v_call: TRBV30

cdr3_aa: CASSLGIGRLDTGELFF
cdr3_nt: TGCGCCAGCAGCTTGGGCATCGGGAGATTGGACACCGGGGAGCTGTTTTTT
j_call: TRBJ2-2
d_call: -
clone_size: -
v_call: TRBV5-1

cdr3_aa: CASSDFREQYF
cdr3_nt: TGTGCCAGCAGTGATTTCCGCGAGCAGTACTTC
j_call: TRBJ2-7
d_call: -
clone_size: -
v_call: TRBV2

cdr3_aa: CASSGRGTNEKLFF
cdr3_nt: TGTGCCAGCAGTGGGAGGGGGACTAATGAAAAACTGTTTTTT
j_call: TRBJ1-4
d_call: -
clone_size: -
v_call: TRBV2

cdr3_aa: CASSISSGETYEQYF
cdr3_nt: TGTGCCAGTAGTATATCCTCCGGAGAAACCTACGAGCAGTACTTC
j_call: TRBJ2-7
d_call: -
clone_size: -
v_call: TRBV19

cdr3_aa: CASSENTATSYEQYF
cdr3_nt: TGTGCCAGCAGTGAAAATACGGCCACTTCCTACGAGCAGTACTTC
j_call: TRBJ2-7
d_call: -
clone_size: -
v_call: TRBV2

cdr3_aa: CASSQGRASSYNEQFF
cdr3_nt: TGCGCCAGCAGCCAAGGCCGGGCCTCCTCCTACAATGAGCAGTTCTTC
j_call: TRBJ2-1
d_call: -
clone_size: -
v_call: TRBV4-1

cdr3_aa: CASSPVEGALNTEAFF
cdr3_nt: TGTGCCAGCAGCCCCGTGGAGGGGGCTCTGAACACTGAAGCTTTCTTT
j_call: TRBJ1-1
d_call: TRBD1
clone_size: -
v_call: TRBV5-5

cdr3_aa: CASTQLSQGRAYNEQFF
cdr3_nt: TGTGCCAGCACCCAACTTTCTCAGGGCAGGGCCTACAATGAGCAGTTCTTC
j_call: TRBJ2-1
d_call: -
clone_size: -
v_call: TRBV27

cdr3_aa: CAISDSVAGGNEQFF
cdr3_nt: TGTGCCATCAGTGATTCGGTAGCGGGGGGGAATGAGCAGTTCTTC
j_call: TRBJ2-1
d_call: TRBD2
clone_size: -
v_call: TRBV10-3

cdr3_aa: CASSFYSNQPQHF
cdr3_nt: TGTGCCAGCAGCTTTTATAGCAATCAGCCCCAGCATTTT
j_call: TRBJ1-5
d_call: -
clone_size: -
v_call: TRBV7-2

cdr3_aa: CASSPPGGYDEQFF
cdr3_nt: TGTGCCAGCTCACCACCTGGGGGGTACGATGAGCAGTTCTTC
j_call: TRBJ2-1
d_call: -
clone_size: -
v_call: TRBV18

cdr3_aa: CASSPPSGGYTF
cdr3_nt: TGTGCCAGCAGCCCGCCTTCCGGCGGCTACACCTTC
j_call: TRBJ1-2
d_call: -
clone_size: -
v_call: TRBV7-3

cdr3_aa: CASRSRRQGNEQFF
cdr3_nt: TGTGCCAGCAGATCCCGGCGGCAGGGCAATGAGCAGTTCTTC
j_call: TRBJ2-1
d_call: -
clone_size: once
v_call: TRBV6-1

cdr3_aa: CSVRMGEQYF
cdr3_nt: TGCAGCGTTCGTATGGGGGAGCAGTACTTC
j_call: TRBJ2-7
d_call: -
clone_size: -
v_call: TRBV29-1

cdr3_aa: CASSLSLSYGYTF
cdr3_nt: TGTGCCAGCAGTTTATCACTCTCCTATGGCTACACCTTC
j_call: TRBJ1-2
d_call: -
clone_size: -
v_call: TRBV27

cdr3_aa: CAGGGGGEKLFF
cdr3_nt: TGTGCCGGGGGGGGTGGAGGAGAAAAACTGTTTTTT
j_call: TRBJ1-4
d_call: -
clone_size: -
v_call: TRBV30

cdr3_aa: CASTLSPTANEKLFF
cdr3_nt: TGTGCCAGCACCCTATCTCCGACAGCAAATGAAAAACTGTTTTTT
j_call: TRBJ1-4
d_call: -
clone_size: -
v_call: TRBV7-2